Presented here are 30 T cell receptor beta chains from one specimen sequenced in a study of CD8 T cell repertoires and HIV-1 epitope variants. These receptors have no known antigen. Measured with immunoSEQ multiplex PCR; TCRdb has only the in-frame clones, and not every one. The data hold 5,000 or so clones, with 65% to 70% observed a single time. Sequencing input: cultured CD8+ T cells derived from PBMCs. Source of these receptors: a male donor with HIV.

This chain joins TRBV11-3 and TRBJ2-5, with 9 bases matching TRBD2. Losses at the gene ends were 0 bases for V and 5 bases for J; bases not matched to a gene: 4. The CDR3 extends over 15 amino acids. Germline V lookup: CDR1 SGHNT, CDR2 YENEEA. The CDR3 region is CASSLERGGLETQYF. For the CDR3, the DNA is TGTGCCAGCAGCTTAGAGCGGGGGGGCTTGGAGACCCAGTACTTC.

The chain links TRBV10-2 to TRBJ2-1; 9 nucleotides match TRBD2. V dropped 3 bases and J dropped 9; count of bases not matched to a gene: 9. The CDR3 is 15 amino acids. Looked up from germline, CDR1 is WSHSY and CDR2 is SAAADI. CDR3 sequence reads: CASSDSSGGQGEQFF. The CDR3 nucleotides read TGCGCCAGCAGTGATTCGAGCGGGGGGCAAGGTGAGCAGTTCTTC.

This chain links TRBV9 with TRBJ2-7, with 7 bases fitting TRBD1. V lost 2 bases, J lost 3 bases, and 5 bases stayed unmatched. CDR3 length equals 14 residues. Germline CDR1 reads SGDLS; CDR2 reads YYNGEE. The CDR3 loop reads CASSVRDSFYEQYF. In DNA form, the CDR3 reads TGTGCCAGCAGCGTCCGGGACAGCTTCTACGAGCAGTACTTC. The entire variable domain, with the rest obtained from reference TRBV9 and TRBJ2-7, is as follows: DSGVTQTPKHLITATGQRVTLRCSPRSGDLSVYWYQQSLDQGLQFLIQYYNGEERAKGNILERFSAQQFPDLHSELNLSSLELGDSALYFCASSVRDSFYEQYFGPGTRLTVT.

This clone occurred a few times. V is TRBV29-1 and J is TRBJ1-1; 7 bases map to TRBD1. This CDR3 spans 11 amino acids. The germline gives CDR1 SQVTM, CDR2 ANQGSEA. The ends lost 7 bases at V and 3 bases at J; junction bases unmatched: 2. The CDR3 protein is CSGDRDTEAFF. In DNA, the CDR3 is TGCAGCGGAGACAGGGACACTGAAGCTTTCTTT.

The chain combines TRBV10-3 with TRBJ1-2, with 9 nucleotides matching TRBD1. The CDR3 runs 17 residues. Losses at the gene ends were 0 bases for V and 0 bases for J; bases not matched to a gene: 5. The germline V gene encodes CDR1 ENHRY and CDR2 SYGVKD. The CDR3 DNA is TGTGCCATCAGTGAGTCGACAGGGGGGGGAGCTAACTATGGCTACACCTTC. This sequence encodes CAISESTGGGANYGYTF.

This chain links TRBV9 with TRBJ2-7; 9 nucleotides align to TRBD2. This CDR3 region has 14 residues. The trim removed 5 bases at V and 5 bases at J, leaving 8 bases unmatched. Germline V CDR1 and CDR2: SGDLS, YYNGEE. The CDR3 reads CASSGGGGADEQYF. CDR3 bases: TGTGCCAGCAGTGGTGGCGGGGGGGCTGACGAGCAGTACTTC.

This clone turned up a few times. CDR3 coding DNA: TGTGCCAGCAGTTTAGGGACAACAAACACCGGGGAGCTGTTTTTT. It yields the protein CASSLGTTNTGELFF. This chain links TRBV28 with TRBJ2-2, with D perhaps matching TRBD1 (6 bases). This CDR3 comprises 15 residues. CDR1 is MDHEN and CDR2 is SYDVKM in the germline V gene. V gave up 2 bases and J gave up 2 bases, with 9 bases separating them.

The rearrangement uses TRBV11-2 and TRBJ2-7, with a possible D match to TRBD2 (5 bases). CDR1 and CDR2 from the germline V gene are SGHAT and FQNNGV. Between the trimmed V and J ends, which lost 4 bases and 3 bases, there was a span of 13 bases. The CDR3 runs 14 residues. CDR3 DNA: TGTGCCAGCAGCTCCCGCCCGGGAATCTACGAGCAGTACTTC. Amino acids: CASSSRPGIYEQYF.

This chain joins TRBV7-1 and TRBJ2-1; D might be TRBD1 (9 bases). TRBV7-1 is known as an ORF, though its function is uncertain. CDR3 length: 16 residues. The V gene lost 4 bases and the J gene lost 0 bases, with 13 bases spanning the gap. CDR3 sequence: CASSLAGQGSYNEQFF. In nucleotides, the CDR3 is TGTGCCAGCAGCTTAGCGGGACAGGGCTCCTACAATGAGCAGTTCTTC.

This clone was seen a handful of times. V gene TRBV2 combines with J gene TRBJ2-7, with 10 nucleotides matching TRBD1. V shed 2 bases and J 3 bases; nucleotides not matched to a gene: 4. CDR1 and CDR2 from the germline V gene are SNHLY and FYNNEI. This CDR3 comprises 15 residues. In nucleotides, the CDR3 is TGTGCCAGCAGTGAACTGACAGGGGGCGGCTACGAGCAGTACTTC. It encodes CASSELTGGGYEQYF.

The J gene is TRBJ2-5, the V gene TRBV7-9; perhaps D is TRBD1 or TRBD2 (5 bases each). The CDR3 sequence is 12 residues long. The V end lost 8 bases, the J end lost 3 bases, and 10 bases lay between the germline ends. Germline CDR1 is SEHNR and CDR2 is FQNEAQ (reference sequence). CDR3 sequence: CASAGAKETQYF. The CDR3 DNA reads TGTGCCAGCGCCGGGGCCAAAGAGACCCAGTACTTC.

The rearrangement uses TRBV7-8 and TRBJ1-1; D gene uncertain. This CDR3 has 13 residues. Germline V CDR1 and CDR2: SGHVS, FQNEAQ. Trimming cost V 1 base and J 7 bases, with 10 bases left between them. As DNA, the CDR3 is TGTGCCAGCAGCTTAGGCCCGTCGGATGAAGCTTTCTTT. Amino acids: CASSLGPSDEAFF. Variable domain in full (rest from reference TRBV7-8 and TRBJ1-1): GAGVSQSPRYKVAKRGQDVALRCDPISGHVSLFWYQQALGQGPEFLTYFQNEAQLDKSGLPSDRFFAERPEGSVSTLKIQRTQQEDSAVYLCASSLGPSDEAFFGQGTRLTVV.

J is TRBJ2-3 and V is TRBV5-4, with TRBD2 identical over 7 bases. The CDR3 is 19 residues long. Germline CDR1 reads SGHNT; CDR2 reads YYREEE (reference sequence). Unmatched junction bases numbered 15, after V lost 0 bases and J lost 2 bases. The CDR3 here is CASSLVTSEPEGVTDTQYF. The CDR3 DNA reads TGTGCCAGCAGCTTGGTAACTAGCGAACCGGAGGGTGTCACAGATACGCAGTATTTT.

The CDR3: CASSLGGNHEQYF. Written as DNA, the CDR3 is TGTGCCAGCAGCTTAGGAGGGAACCACGAGCAGTACTTC. The chain uses TRBV7-2 and TRBJ2-7, with D perhaps TRBD2 (5 bases). Germline V gene lookup returns CDR1 SGHTA and CDR2 FQGNSA. Trimming removed 1 base at V and 5 bases at J, with 9 bases between. CDR3 length: 13 amino acids.

Points on this clone: The junction departs from the called germline gene at one end, perhaps through a read error. The rearrangement joins TRBV5-1 to TRBJ1-2; 10 bases are shared with TRBD1. The CDR3 has 14 residues. Germline assignment: CDR1 SGHRS and CDR2 YFSETQ. CDR3 sequence (DNA): TGTGCCAGCAGCGATCCCGGGACAGGGGTCCTCGGTGCCTTC. Translation: CASSDPGTGVLGAF.

This clone was observed a few times. The rearrangement joins TRBV18 to TRBJ1-2, with a possible D match to TRBD1 (6 bases). The germline V and J ends were trimmed by 2 bases and 4 bases, with 14 bases remaining between them. CDR3 length: 15 residues. Germline V lookup: CDR1 KGHSH, CDR2 LQKENI. As DNA, the CDR3 is TGTGCCAGCTCACCAAATTCAGGGGAGGGCTATGGCTACACCTTC. Protein sequence: CASSPNSGEGYGYTF.

This clone was recorded a few times. The chain carries TRBV7-8 and TRBJ2-7; maybe TRBD1 (6 bases). Germline assignment: CDR1 SGHVS and CDR2 FQNEAQ. V lost 4 bases to trimming and J lost 3 bases, with 16 bases between them. This CDR3 comprises 15 residues. CDR3 protein: CASSSQMGAFYEQYF. The DNA of the CDR3 is TGTGCCAGCAGCTCTCAGATGGGGGCATTCTACGAGCAGTACTTC.

The V gene is TRBV6-4, the J gene TRBJ2-1, with TRBD1 as a possible D gene (5 bases). CDR1 is MRHNA and CDR2 is SNTAGT in the germline V gene. Trimming took 0 bases from V and 5 from J, leaving 5 bases between them. This CDR3 has 13 amino acids. The CDR3 region has the DNA TGTGCCAGCAGTGACTCGGACAACAATGAGCAGTTCTTC. It translates to CASSDSDNNEQFF.

This chain joins TRBV2 and TRBJ1-1; D might be TRBD1 (5 bases). Germline values: CDR1 SNHLY, CDR2 FYNNEI. The length of the CDR3 is 14 residues. V was pared by 0 bases and J by 10 bases, with 15 bases between. The CDR3 spells CASSEASGGRGAFF. CDR3 bases: TGTGCCAGCAGTGAAGCCTCCGGGGGTAGGGGAGCTTTCTTT.

A remark on this clone: A junction boundary mismatches the germline segment, possibly from a read error. The chain has TRBV9 and TRBJ2-1; 8 bases agree with TRBD1. Germline CDR1 SGDLS, CDR2 YYNGEE. The CDR3 is made up of 15 amino acids. The CDR3 reads CVSSVVRTGYNEQFF. Written as DNA, the CDR3 is TGTGTCAGCAGCGTAGTTCGGACAGGGTATAATGAGCAGTTCTTC.

The sample holds one count of this clone. The rearrangement uses TRBV4-1 and TRBJ2-7; TRBD2 matches at 10 bases. The junction had 2 bases not matched to a gene; V was cut back by 2 bases and J by 4 bases. CDR1 and CDR2 from the germline V gene are MGHRA and YSYEKL. The CDR3 loop spans 14 amino acids. The CDR3 DNA reads as TGCGCCAGCAGCCAAACACTAGCGGGGTACGAGCAGTACTTC. Translated: CASSQTLAGYEQYF.

The rearrangement links TRBV4-1 to TRBJ2-3; D unresolved. V shed 0 bases and J shed 2 bases, with 15 bases lying between them. The CDR3 loop spans 17 amino acids. Germline CDR1 reads MGHRA; CDR2 reads YSYEKL. The CDR3 DNA reads TGCGCCAGCAGCCAAGACCCTGGCGGTGGAGACACAGATACGCAGTATTTT. This translates into CASSQDPGGGDTDTQYF.

V usage is TRBV5-6 and J usage is TRBJ1-1; D remains ambiguous. The length of the CDR3 is 12 residues. V shed 0 bases and J shed 10 bases, with 10 bases lying between them. CDR1 is SGHDT and CDR2 is YYEEEE in the germline V gene. The CDR3 here is CASSLGGGRAFF. CDR3 DNA sequence: TGTGCCAGCAGCTTGGGTGGAGGTAGAGCTTTCTTT.

Written as DNA, the CDR3 is TGTGCCACCTCCCTTGGGGACAGCATCTACAATGAGCAGTTCTTC. Its protein product is CATSLGDSIYNEQFF. The rearrangement uses TRBV27 and TRBJ2-1; the match to TRBD1 covers 7 bases. The CDR3 covers 15 residues. Germline lookup yields CDR1 MNHEY and CDR2 SMNVEV (reference sequence). The V gene end was trimmed by 10 bases and the J gene end by 3 bases; junction bases not matched to a gene: 12.

This clone appeared a few times. This CDR3 is CASRWTGSSGYTF. Here the CDR3 DNA reads TGTGCCAGCAGATGGACAGGGAGCAGTGGCTACACCTTC. This chain uses TRBV2 with TRBJ1-2, with 8 bases fitting TRBD1. This CDR3 comprises 13 residues. The V segment lost 6 bases and the J segment 7 bases; nucleotides outside the gene matches: 7. Germline assignment: CDR1 SNHLY and CDR2 FYNNEI.

The V call is TRBV19, the J call TRBJ2-2, with 10 bases identical to TRBD1. In germline, CDR1 is LNHDA, CDR2 SQIVND (reference sequence). Losses at the gene ends were 5 bases for V and 0 bases for J; bases not matched to a gene: 3. The CDR3 sequence is 16 residues long. This chain's CDR3 is CASSPGQGANTGELFF. The CDR3 bases are TGTGCCAGTAGTCCCGGACAGGGGGCGAACACCGGGGAGCTGTTTTTT.

This chain connects TRBV6-1 to TRBJ2-7; the match to TRBD1 covers 8 bases. Germline-derived CDR1 and CDR2 are MNHNS and SASEGT. The CDR3 has 13 residues. The ends lost 6 bases at V and 7 bases at J; junction bases unmatched: 8. The CDR3: CASRDREPLEQYF. DNA of the CDR3: TGTGCCAGCAGGGACAGGGAGCCCTTAGAGCAGTACTTC.

V is TRBV19 and J is TRBJ1-2; the D is unclear. V was clipped by 3 bases and J by 7 bases, with 12 bases between them. Per germline, CDR1 LNHDA and CDR2 SQIVND (reference sequence). CDR3 size: 13 residues. CDR3 protein: CASSIALSAGYTF. CDR3 nucleotides: TGTGCCAGTAGTATCGCGCTCTCGGCTGGCTACACCTTC.

CDR3: CASSQGAGGTEAFF. CDR3 nucleotides: TGCGCCAGCAGCCAAGGGGCGGGGGGCACTGAAGCTTTCTTT. The chain uses TRBV4-1 and TRBJ1-1; maybe TRBD1 (5 bases). Germline V gives CDR1 MGHRA, CDR2 YSYEKL. The CDR3 is 14 residues long. The V gene lost 1 base and the J gene lost 4 bases, with 10 bases spanning the gap.

V is TRBV7-5 and J is TRBJ2-7; the DNA was not used to check the table's D call, TRBD1. TRBV7-5 is a known pseudogene. This CDR3 comprises 15 residues. Here the CDR3 reads CARSPLRDRGHEQYF. CDR3 coding DNA: TGTGCCAGAAGCCCCTTACGGGACAGGGGGCACGAGCAGTACTTC.